Shown below are 31 T cell receptor beta chains from a single sample sequenced in a study of neurological immune-mediated disorders. Time point described: longitudinal time-point 2. Via MiXCR, TCRdb re-called the 5' RACE reads, giving one row per CDR3 protein. The repertoire holds about 90,000 distinct CDR3 sequences, roughly 13% seen once, with approximately 5% in the top ten. Source material: PBMCs. These receptors were obtained from a female donor with HTLV-1-associated myelopathy (HAM/TSP).

This chain links TRBV9 with TRBJ1-3; D not resolved. The V end was cut by 0 bases, the J end by 2 bases, with 6 bases between. CDR1 is SGDLS, CDR2 YYNGEE, per germline. This CDR3 contains 14 residues. The DNA for the CDR3 is TGTGCCAGCAGCGTAGACAGTGCTGGAAACACCATATATTTT. Its translation: CASSVDSAGNTIYF. Looking up the rest from reference TRBV9 and TRBJ1-3 gives the full variable domain: DSGVTQTPKHLITATGQRVTLRCSPRSGDLSVYWYQQSLDQGLQFLIQYYNGEERAKGNILERFSAQQFPDLHSELNLSSLELGDSALYFCASSVDSAGNTIYFGEGSWLTVV.

In this sample, this clonotype turned up many times. The J gene is TRBJ2-6, the V gene TRBV18; D gene ambiguous. CDR1 is KGHSH and CDR2 is LQKENI in the germline V gene. The CDR3 runs 13 residues. Trimming removed 5 bases at V and 0 bases at J, with 2 bases between. The CDR3 sequence: CASSTSGANVLTF. The CDR3 DNA is TGTGCCAGCTCAACCTCTGGGGCCAACGTCCTGACTTTC.

This clonotype was counted many times. The V call is TRBV5-1, the J call TRBJ2-1; tentatively, D is TRBD1 (6 bases). The germline V gene has CDR1 SGHRS and CDR2 YFSETQ. This CDR3 is built from 17 residues. Between the trimmed V and J ends, which lost 4 bases and 9 bases, there was a span of 26 bases. The CDR3 nucleotides read TGCGCCAGCAGCAGCCTTCCGGGACACCTCTGGGGCGGTGAGCAGTTCTTC. This sequence encodes CASSSLPGHLWGGEQFF.

This clonotype was seen more than once but under ten times. The chain employs TRBV12-3 or TRBV12-4 and TRBJ2-1, with D possibly being TRBD2 (7 bases). This CDR3 contains 16 residues. Between the trimmed V and J ends, which lost 7 bases and 1 base, there was a span of 17 bases. The CDR3 is CASKRRGGNSYNEQFF. Here the CDR3 DNA reads TGTGCCAGCAAACGGAGGGGGGGCAATTCCTACAATGAGCAGTTCTTC.

Notes on this clonotype: A much larger clone sits a single nucleotide away, making a read error possible. V and J are TRBV5-1 and TRBJ2-3; D possibly corresponds to TRBD2 (6 bases). This CDR3 spans 14 amino acids. Germline V gives CDR1 SGHRS, CDR2 YFSETQ. This chain's CDR3 is CAVGGLRPSYTQYF. CDR3 bases: TGCGCGGTAGGCGGACTACGCCCGTCATATACGCAGTATTTT.

This clonotype appeared many times. The chain uses TRBV6-6 and TRBJ1-3; no clear D gene. CDR1 is MNHNY and CDR2 is SVGAGI in the germline V gene (reference sequence). The CDR3 has 13 amino acids. With 6 bases removed from V and 4 bases from J, the gap between germline ends came to 10 bases. The CDR3 is CASSPAGGNTIYF. The CDR3, as DNA: TGTGCCAGCAGCCCTGCCGGAGGAAACACCATATATTTT.

This clonotype appeared many times. The chain recombines TRBV5-1 with TRBJ2-2; either TRBD1 or TRBD2 may supply D (5 bases each). The V end was cut by 2 bases, the J end by 2 bases, with 19 bases between. The CDR3 sequence is 18 residues long. Germline assignment: CDR1 SGHRS and CDR2 YFSETQ. This chain's CDR3 is CASSLYGIRDRNTGELFF. CDR3 nucleotide sequence: TGCGCCAGCAGCTTATACGGGATCCGGGACCGAAACACCGGGGAGCTGTTTTTT. Full variable domain (remainder filled in from reference TRBV5-1 and TRBJ2-2): KAGVTQTPRYLIKTRGQQVTLSCSPISGHRSVSWYQQTPGQGLQFLFEYFSETQRNKGNFPGRFSGRQFSNSRSEMNVSTLELGDSALYLCASSLYGIRDRNTGELFFGEGSRLTVL.

Many counts were recorded for this clonotype. The chain has TRBV5-5 and TRBJ2-1; 9 nucleotides agree with TRBD1. The CDR3 totals 15 residues. The germline CDR1 and CDR2 sequences are SGHKS and YYEKEE (reference sequence). The junction had 5 bases not matched to a gene; V was cut back by 0 bases and J by 7 bases. The CDR3 reads CASSLGSGTGNEQFF. For the CDR3, the DNA is TGTGCCAGCAGCTTGGGGTCGGGGACAGGGAATGAGCAGTTCTTC.

The gene calls are TRBV11-2 and TRBJ2-1; D uncertain. Germline V CDR1 and CDR2: SGHAT, FQNNGV. V gave up 3 bases and J gave up 7 bases, with 10 bases separating them. This CDR3 comprises 13 residues. CDR3 sequence: CASSLVLRNEQFF. CDR3 sequence (DNA): TGTGCCAGCAGCTTGGTCCTGCGGAATGAGCAGTTCTTC.

This clonotype showed up many times. This chain joins TRBV29-1 and TRBJ2-3; D is uncertain. The germline V and J ends were trimmed by 4 bases and 0 bases, with 8 bases remaining between them. Germline CDR1 is SQVTM and CDR2 is ANQGSEA. This CDR3 is 13 amino acids long. This CDR3 reads CSVVVGSTDTQYF. In DNA form, the CDR3 reads TGCAGCGTTGTTGTGGGCAGCACAGATACGCAGTATTTT.

This clonotype appeared many times. CDR3 sequence reads: CSVADPEQFF. The CDR3 coding sequence is TGCAGCGTAGCAGACCCCGAGCAGTTCTTC. V is TRBV29-1 and J is TRBJ2-1; D unresolved. The V and J ends lost 6 bases and 10 bases respectively, with 10 bases between them. Germline lookup yields CDR1 SQVTM and CDR2 ANQGSEA. The CDR3 spans 10 residues.

This chain uses TRBV20-1 with TRBJ2-4; a weak D match, TRBD1 (6 bases). There are 18 residues in the CDR3. Trimming cost V 6 bases and J 0 bases, with 24 bases left between them. The V gene's germline CDR1 is DFQATT and CDR2 SNEGSKA (reference sequence). The CDR3: CSALIPETGWIAKNIQYF. The CDR3 bases are TGCAGTGCCCTTATTCCCGAGACAGGTTGGATAGCCAAAAACATTCAGTACTTC.

With respect to this clonotype: A much larger clone lies one base from this, so it may be a read error. The genes are TRBV5-1 and TRBJ2-1, with a possible D match to TRBD2 (6 bases). The germline CDR1 and CDR2 sequences are SGHRS and YFSETQ. Trimming took 1 base from V and 8 from J, leaving 16 bases between them. CDR3 length: 15 amino acids. For the CDR3, the DNA is TGCGCCAGCAGCTTGTCGGCTGGCGGGAACGATGAGCAGTTCTTC. It translates to CASSLSAGGNDEQFF.

In its sample, this clonotype was seen many times. The V gene is TRBV20-1, the J gene TRBJ2-3; D is unresolved. Germline CDR1 and CDR2: DFQATT and SNEGSKA (reference sequence). The CDR3 runs to 15 residues. V was trimmed by 1 base and J by 2 bases, leaving 13 bases between them. This CDR3 is CSARGDFEFTDTQYF. CDR3 bases: TGCAGTGCTAGAGGGGATTTTGAGTTCACAGATACGCAGTATTTT.

Ten or more counts support this clonotype. The V and J genes are TRBV5-1 and TRBJ2-7; the match to TRBD2 covers 7 bases. The V gene's germline CDR1 is SGHRS and CDR2 YFSETQ. Unmatched junction bases numbered 8, after V lost 7 bases and J lost 7 bases. The CDR3 contains 12 residues. CDR3 sequence: CASGRTSEEQYF. The CDR3 nucleotides read TGCGCCAGCGGCCGGACTAGTGAGGAGCAGTACTTC.

The chain carries TRBV6-4 and TRBJ2-3, with 8 bases fitting TRBD2. With V trimmed by 5 bases and J by 5 bases, 12 bases remained unmatched. This CDR3 has 16 amino acids. Per the germline V gene, CDR1 is MRHNA and CDR2 is SNTAGT. The CDR3 coding sequence is TGTGCCAGCAGTCGAACGCCAGCGGGGGTTGGAGATACGCAGTATTTT. Translation: CASSRTPAGVGDTQYF.

There are many counts of this clonotype. This chain connects TRBV12-3 or TRBV12-4 to TRBJ1-1; D uncertain. The CDR3 length is 14 residues. Trimming pared 4 bases from V and 1 base from J, leaving 10 bases between. CDR3 DNA sequence: TGTGCCAGCAGTTCCACAGACAAGAACACTGAAGCTTTCTTT. As protein: CASSSTDKNTEAFF.

There are many counts of this clonotype. This sequence joins TRBV12-3 or TRBV12-4 and TRBJ2-3, with 10 bases fitting TRBD1. The ends lost 3 bases at V and 4 bases at J; junction bases unmatched: 4. The CDR3 is 15 amino acids. The CDR3 nucleotides are TGTGCCAGCAGTTTCCGGGACAGGGGCCCAGATACGCAGTATTTT. Its translation is CASSFRDRGPDTQYF.

This clonotype appeared many times. CDR3 amino acids: CSAREGGGAYEQYF. The CDR3 coding sequence is TGCAGTGCTAGAGAGGGCGGGGGGGCGTACGAGCAGTACTTC. The J gene is TRBJ2-7, the V gene TRBV20-1, with TRBD2 matching 9 bases. The V gene's germline CDR1 is DFQATT and CDR2 SNEGSKA (reference sequence). J lost 4 bases, V lost 0 bases, and 4 bases had no gene match. The CDR3 covers 14 residues.

As to this clonotype: A read error may explain this, as a much larger clone is one base away. This chain joins TRBV12-3 or TRBV12-4 and TRBJ2-2; D may be TRBD1 (6 bases). The V end was cut by 3 bases, the J end by 7 bases, with 18 bases between. CDR3 length: 16 residues. CDR3 DNA sequence: TGTGCCAGCAGTTTCTCCCTCGGGACAATCATCGGGGAGCTGTTTTTT. Amino acid sequence: CASSFSLGTIIGELFF.

This clonotype was seen many times. The V and J genes are TRBV7-3 and TRBJ2-1; the match to TRBD1 covers 8 bases. CDR3 length: 14 amino acids. Germline V gene lookup returns CDR1 SGHTA and CDR2 FQGTGA. The trim removed 5 bases at V and 10 bases at J, leaving 10 bases unmatched. The CDR3 reads CASSIQTGESEQFF. The CDR3 coding sequence is TGTGCCAGCAGCATCCAGACAGGGGAGAGCGAGCAGTTCTTC.

V and J are TRBV5-1 and TRBJ1-5; maybe TRBD1 (5 bases). V was clipped by 1 base and J by 2 bases, with 10 bases between them. This CDR3 is 15 amino acids long. Germline assignment: CDR1 SGHRS and CDR2 YFSETQ. The CDR3 spells CASSLRGGGNQPQHF. Here the CDR3 DNA reads TGCGCCAGCAGCTTGCGGGGGGGTGGCAATCAGCCCCAGCATTTT.

Sample share makes this clonotype medium-sized. The CDR3 region has the DNA TGCGCCAGCAGCTTGACACCCGGTTTCTACGAGCAGTACTTC. Protein sequence: CASSLTPGFYEQYF. V and J are TRBV5-1 and TRBJ2-7, with D uncertain. Germline CDR1 SGHRS, CDR2 YFSETQ. The CDR3 loop spans 14 amino acids. V lost 1 base and J 3 bases, leaving 11 bases between the germline ends.

This clonotype was counted ten times or more. The V call is TRBV5-6, the J call TRBJ2-7; D is unresolved. The CDR3 is made up of 14 amino acids. Per germline, CDR1 SGHDT and CDR2 YYEEEE. V was cut by 4 bases and J by 0 bases, with 11 bases left in between. The CDR3 DNA reads as TGTGCCAGCAGCCCGAACCCGGGCTCCTACGAGCAGTACTTC. Amino acid sequence: CASSPNPGSYEQYF.

The V and J genes are TRBV20-1 and TRBJ2-7, with 11 bases matching TRBD2. CDR1 is DFQATT and CDR2 is SNEGSKA in the germline V gene (reference sequence). There are 16 residues in the CDR3. V lost 1 base and J lost 3; bases outside the gene matches: 8. The CDR3 DNA sequence: TGCAGTGCTAGAGGACTAGCGGGGTGTTCCTTCTACGAGCAGTACTTC. Its translation is CSARGLAGCSFYEQYF.

The sample holds many counts of this clonotype. This chain connects TRBV11-2 to TRBJ1-6; D uncertain. The CDR3 sequence is 14 residues long. CDR1 is SGHAT, CDR2 FQNNGV, per germline. V was clipped by 6 bases and J by 1 base, with 7 bases between them. The DNA for the CDR3 is TGTGCCAGCAGATGGGGTTCCTATAATTCACCCCTCCACTTT. This encodes CASRWGSYNSPLHF.

This clonotype was observed many times. The rearrangement uses TRBV5-1 and TRBJ2-2, with D possibly being TRBD2 (7 bases). Per germline, CDR1 SGHRS and CDR2 YFSETQ. The length of the CDR3 is 15 residues. V lost 2 bases, J lost 0 bases, and 8 bases lay in between. CDR3 DNA: TGCGCCAGCAGCTTAGGGGGGGCGAACACCGGGGAGCTGTTTTTT. It yields the protein CASSLGGANTGELFF.

This clonotype was detected ten times or more. The chain combines TRBV5-1 with TRBJ1-3; TRBD1 might be the D (6 bases). This CDR3 region has 16 residues. CDR1 and CDR2 from the germline V gene are SGHRS and YFSETQ. The ends were cut back, 2 bases at V and 2 bases at J, with 14 bases in the middle. For the CDR3, the DNA is TGCGCCAGCAGCTTAGCGTTCGGGGGGCCTGGAAACACCATATATTTT. Translation gives CASSLAFGGPGNTIYF.

This clonotype occurred many times. The J gene is TRBJ2-1, the V gene TRBV5-1, with 9 bases identical to TRBD1. The CDR3 is 15 residues long. Germline V gene sequence: CDR1 SGHRS, CDR2 YFSETQ. V lost 4 bases and J lost 4; bases outside the gene matches: 6. The CDR3 loop is CASSRGTGPYNEQFF. The CDR3 DNA follows: TGCGCCAGCAGCAGGGGGACAGGGCCGTACAATGAGCAGTTCTTC.

The table lists this clonotype with a few counts. The chain combines TRBV30 with TRBJ2-7; maybe TRBD1 (6 bases). V was trimmed by 1 base and J by 4 bases, leaving 8 bases between them. Per the germline V gene, CDR1 is GTSNPN and CDR2 is SVGIG (reference sequence). The CDR3 is 12 residues long. CDR3 residues: CAWSGDRYEQYF. In DNA form, the CDR3 reads TGTGCCTGGAGTGGAGACAGGTACGAGCAGTACTTC.

This clonotype has a count of ten or more. The CDR3 DNA reads as TGCGCCAGCAGCCAAGGGCGGGGAAAACTGTTTTTT. Protein sequence: CASSQGRGKLFF. The J gene is TRBJ1-4, the V gene TRBV4-1, with no clear D. CDR1 is MGHRA and CDR2 is YSYEKL in the germline V gene. V lost 1 base to trimming and J lost 10 bases, with 7 bases between them. The CDR3 extends over 12 amino acids.